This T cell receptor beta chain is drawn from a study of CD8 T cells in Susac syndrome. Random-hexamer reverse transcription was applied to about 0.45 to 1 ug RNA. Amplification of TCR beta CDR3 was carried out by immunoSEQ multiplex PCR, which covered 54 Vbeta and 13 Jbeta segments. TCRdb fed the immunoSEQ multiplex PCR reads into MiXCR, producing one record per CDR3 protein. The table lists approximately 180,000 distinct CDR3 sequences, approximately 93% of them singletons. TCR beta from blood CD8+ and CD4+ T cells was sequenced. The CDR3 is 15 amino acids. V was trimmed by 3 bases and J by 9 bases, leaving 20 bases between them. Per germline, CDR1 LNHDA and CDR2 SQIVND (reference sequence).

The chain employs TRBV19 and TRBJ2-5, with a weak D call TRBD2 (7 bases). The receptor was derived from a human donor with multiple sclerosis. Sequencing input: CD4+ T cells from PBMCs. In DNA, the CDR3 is TGTGCCAGTAGTATCGCGCCCGGGGGGCTCGGGTCCCAGTACTTC. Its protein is CASSIAPGGLGSQYF.